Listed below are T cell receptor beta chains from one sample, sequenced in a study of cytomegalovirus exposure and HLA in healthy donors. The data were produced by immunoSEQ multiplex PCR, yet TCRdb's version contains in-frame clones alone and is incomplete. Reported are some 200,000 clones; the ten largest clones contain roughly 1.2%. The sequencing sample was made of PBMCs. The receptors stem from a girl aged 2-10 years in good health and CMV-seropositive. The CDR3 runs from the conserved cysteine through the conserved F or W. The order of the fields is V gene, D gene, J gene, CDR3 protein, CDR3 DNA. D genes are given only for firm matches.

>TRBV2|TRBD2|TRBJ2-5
CAIHTGLAGTQETQYF
TGTGCCATCCATACGGGACTAGCGGGGACCCAAGAGACCCAGTACTTC
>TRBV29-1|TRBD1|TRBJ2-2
CSVEGGTGGTGELFF
TGCAGCGTTGAAGGCGGGACAGGGGGCACCGGGGAGCTGTTTTTT
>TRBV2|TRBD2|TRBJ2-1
CASSGTGGPNEQFF
TGTGCCAGCAGTGGAACGGGAGGACCTAATGAGCAGTTCTTC
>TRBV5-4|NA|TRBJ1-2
CASSLEGAYGYTF
TGTGCCAGCAGCTTGGAAGGGGCGTATGGCTACACCTTC
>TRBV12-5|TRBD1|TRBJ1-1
CASGIGTATEAFF
TGTGCTAGTGGTATTGGGACAGCCACTGAAGCTTTCTTT
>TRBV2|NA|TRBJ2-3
CASKSVRGTDTQYF
TGTGCCAGCAAATCTGTGCGGGGCACAGATACGCAGTATTTT
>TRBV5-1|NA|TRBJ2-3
CASSLSGLNTDTQYF
TGCGCCAGCAGCTTAAGCGGATTGAACACAGATACGCAGTATTTT
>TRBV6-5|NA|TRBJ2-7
CASSYGRQSYEQYF
TGTGCCAGCAGTTATGGGCGACAGTCCTACGAGCAGTACTTC
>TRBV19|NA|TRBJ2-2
CASSIDQGGVGELFF
TGTGCCAGTAGTATAGATCAGGGCGGCGTCGGGGAGCTGTTTTTT
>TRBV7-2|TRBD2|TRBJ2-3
CASSLSGGAGFTDTQYF
TGTGCCAGCAGCTTATCGGGGGGGGCTGGATTCACAGATACGCAGTATTTT
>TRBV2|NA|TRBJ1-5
CASSKQDSHQPQHF
TGTGCCAGCAGTAAACAGGACAGCCATCAGCCCCAGCATTTT
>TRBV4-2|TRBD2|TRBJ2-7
CASSQGQSGSGEQYF
TGTGCCAGCAGCCAAGGTCAGAGCGGGAGCGGCGAGCAGTACTTC
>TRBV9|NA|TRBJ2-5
CASSVDGSSWETQYF
TGTGCCAGCAGCGTAGACGGGAGTAGTTGGGAGACCCAGTACTTC
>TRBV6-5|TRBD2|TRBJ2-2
CASRGGRATGELFF
TGTGCCAGCAGGGGCGGGAGGGCTACCGGGGAGCTGTTCTTT
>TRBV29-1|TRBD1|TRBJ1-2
CSVGGTGAGYAF
TGCAGCGTGGGAGGGACAGGGGCTGGCTACGCCTTC
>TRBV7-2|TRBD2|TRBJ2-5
CASSSLAGLQETQYF
TGTGCCAGCAGCTCACTAGCGGGGCTCCAAGAGACCCAGTACTTC
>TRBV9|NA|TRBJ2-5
CASSATGSHGETQYF
TGTGCCAGCAGCGCAACTGGGTCCCACGGGGAGACCCAGTACTTC
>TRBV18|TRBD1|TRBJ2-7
CASFSGQGYEQYF
TGTGCCAGCTTTTCCGGACAGGGCTACGAGCAGTACTTC
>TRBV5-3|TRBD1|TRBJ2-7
CARSRGQGPRTSYEQYF
TGTGCCAGAAGCCGGGGACAGGGCCCCCGTACTTCCTACGAGCAGTACTTC
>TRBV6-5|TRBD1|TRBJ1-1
CASRSDRGRTEAFF
TGTGCCAGCAGATCCGACAGGGGGAGGACTGAAGCTTTCTTT
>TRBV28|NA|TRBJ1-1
CASTGSTEAFF
TGTGCCAGCACGGGTAGCACTGAAGCTTTCTTT
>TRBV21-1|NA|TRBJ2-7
CASSKELSGAGKPTYEQYF
TGTGCCAGCAGCAAAGAATTAAGCGGTGCGGGTAAGCCAACCTACGAGCAGTACTTC
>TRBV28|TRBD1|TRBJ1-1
CASSLLGATGGIEAFF
TGTGCCAGCAGTTTATTAGGGGCCACAGGGGGCATTGAAGCTTTCTTT
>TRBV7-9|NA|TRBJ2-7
CASSDTTGGEQYF
TGTGCCAGCAGCGACACAACAGGTGGCGAGCAGTACTTC
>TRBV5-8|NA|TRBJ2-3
CASSFGSGAYRAYF
NA
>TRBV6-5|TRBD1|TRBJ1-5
CASSPTGQTQPQHF
TGTGCCAGCAGTCCGACAGGGCAAACTCAGCCCCAGCATTTT
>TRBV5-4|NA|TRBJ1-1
CASSSDTEAFF
TGTGCCAGCAGCTCGGACACTGAAGCTTTCTTT
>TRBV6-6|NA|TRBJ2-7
CASSYLEVYEQYF
TGTGCCAGCAGTTACCTGGAGGTCTACGAGCAGTACTTC
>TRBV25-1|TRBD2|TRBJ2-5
CASSPGTSGRAINF
TGTGCCAGCAGTCCCGGGACTAGCGGGAGGGCCATCAACTTC
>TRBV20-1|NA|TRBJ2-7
CSASDEQYF
TGCAGTGCCTCGGACGAGCAGTACTTC
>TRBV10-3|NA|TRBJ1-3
CAISSGTGNTIYF
TGTGCCATCAGTTCAGGGACTGGAAACACCATATATTTT
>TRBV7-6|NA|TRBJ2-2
CASSLVPSGNTGELFF
TGTGCCAGCAGCTTAGTCCCCTCAGGGAACACCGGGGAGCTGTTTTTT
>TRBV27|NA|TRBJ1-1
CASSLTRTASNTEAFF
TGTGCCAGCAGTCTAACTCGGACTGCAAGTAACACTGAAGCTTTCTTT
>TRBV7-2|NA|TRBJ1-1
CASSLESGGTEAFF
TGTGCCAGCAGCTTAGAAAGCGGCGGGACTGAAGCTTTCTTT
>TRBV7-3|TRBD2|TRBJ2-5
CASSLGLAGGVETQYF
TGTGCCAGCAGCTTGGGACTAGCGGGAGGTGTGGAGACCCAGTACTTC
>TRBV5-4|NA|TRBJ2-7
CASSLAGDYYEQYF
TGTGCCAGCAGCTTGGCGGGTGACTACTACGAGCAGTACTTC
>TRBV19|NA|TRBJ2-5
CASSIGGEETQYF
TGTGCCAGTAGTATTGGAGGGGAAGAGACCCAGTACTTC
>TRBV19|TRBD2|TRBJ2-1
CASSIGRGNEQFF
TGTGCCAGTAGTATCGGGAGGGGCAATGAGCAGTTCTTC
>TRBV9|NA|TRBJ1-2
CASSGGTANYGYTF
TGTGCCAGCAGCGGCGGGACGGCGAACTATGGCTACACCTTC
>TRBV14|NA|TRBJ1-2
CASSQDSAGWDGYTF
TGTGCCAGCAGCCAAGATTCGGCAGGGTGGGATGGCTACACCTTC
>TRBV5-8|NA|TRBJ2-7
CASSRGPGTGTYEQYF
TGTGCCAGCAGCCGCGGTCCCGGGACTGGTACCTACGAGCAGTACTTC
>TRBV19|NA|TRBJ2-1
CASSDQGRPRSYNEQFF
TGTGCCAGTAGTGACCAGGGGCGGCCCCGCTCCTACAATGAGCAGTTCTTC
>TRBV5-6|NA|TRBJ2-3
CASSLFATGGSTDTQYF
TGTGCCAGCAGCTTGTTCGCGACAGGAGGTAGCACAGATACGCAGTATTTT
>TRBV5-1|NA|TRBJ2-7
CASSVELSSYEQYF
TGCGCCAGCAGCGTGGAACTGAGCTCCTACGAGCAGTACTTC
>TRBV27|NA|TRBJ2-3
CASSLRSPEIFLDTQYF
TGTGCCAGCAGTTTAAGATCGCCGGAGATATTTTTAGATACGCAGTATTTT
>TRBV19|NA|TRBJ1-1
CASSPQNRVRNAEAFF
TGTGCCAGTAGTCCCCAAAACAGGGTGCGGAACGCTGAAGCTTTCTTT
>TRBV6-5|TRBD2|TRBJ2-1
CASTFSSGSMIEQFF
TGTGCCAGCACCTTCTCTAGCGGGAGTATGATTGAGCAGTTCTTC
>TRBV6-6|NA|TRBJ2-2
CASSSHRATGELFF
TGTGCCAGCAGCTCGCACAGGGCCACCGGGGAGCTGTTTTTT
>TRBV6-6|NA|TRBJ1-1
CASRSDGHPNTEAFF
TGTGCCAGCAGGTCAGACGGACACCCAAACACTGAAGCTTTCTTT
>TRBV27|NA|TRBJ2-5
CASSLFTGQETQYF
TGTGCCAGCAGTTTATTTACCGGCCAAGAGACCCAGTACTTC
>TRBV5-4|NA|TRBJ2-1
CASSGEVMGGFNEQFF
TGTGCCAGCAGCGGGGAAGTTATGGGAGGTTTTAATGAGCAGTTCTTC